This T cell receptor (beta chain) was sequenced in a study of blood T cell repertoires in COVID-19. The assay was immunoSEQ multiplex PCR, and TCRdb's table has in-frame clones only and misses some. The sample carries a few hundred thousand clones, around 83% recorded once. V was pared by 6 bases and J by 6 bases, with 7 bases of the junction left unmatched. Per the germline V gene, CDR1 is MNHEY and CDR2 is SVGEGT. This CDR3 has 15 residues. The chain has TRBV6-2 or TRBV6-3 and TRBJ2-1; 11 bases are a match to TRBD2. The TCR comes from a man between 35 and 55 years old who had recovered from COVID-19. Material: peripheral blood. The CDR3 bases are TGTGCCAGCAGCCCGGGACTAGCGGATACCAATGAGCAGTTCTTC. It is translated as CASSPGLADTNEQFF.